Below, one T cell receptor beta chain is given with its context. This entry comes from a study of blood T cell repertoires in COVID-19. About the research overall: The United States, Italy and Spain were the sources of the acute and convalescent COVID-19 samples. The analysed material was cDNA or gDNA that came from T cells, B-cell-depleted T cells, or PBMCs.

Germline-derived CDR1 and CDR2 are SGHAT and FQNNGV. V lost 2 bases and J lost 2; bases outside the gene matches: 2. The CDR3 length is 14 residues. In the authors' workflow: Amplifying reference gene primers gave estimates of nucleated cell counts. TCRdb's table, derived via immunoSEQ multiplex PCR, lists solely in-frame clones and lacks some. V and J calls and clone size come straight from that table; D and trimming were deduced from the DNA. This table has fewer than 75,000 clones, 85% to 90% appearing once. The sample was peripheral blood. This TCR derives from a man in his 60s with acute or convalescent COVID-19. This rearrangement joins TRBV11-2 to TRBJ2-7, with 8 bases that match TRBD1. CDR3 region: CASSLQGAAYEQYF. The CDR3, as DNA: TGTGCCAGCAGCTTACAGGGGGCTGCCTACGAGCAGTACTTC.